These 24 T cell receptor beta chains share one sample of origin, sequenced in a study of OX40 agonist ivuxolimab in advanced cancers. Sequencing was performed with immunoSEQ multiplex PCR; in TCRdb, only in-frame clones are kept and a portion is missing. The data contain about 62,000 clones, approximately 85% of them singletons. The starting material was CD4+ or CD8+ T cells sorted from blood, obtained in a trial of the OX40 agonist ivuxolimab. Receptor source: an adult with an advanced solid tumor such as melanoma, head and neck, liver or kidney cancer.

V and J are TRBV10-3 and TRBJ1-3; a weak D match, TRBD1 (5 bases). The length of the CDR3 is 15 residues. The V gene's germline CDR1 is ENHRY and CDR2 SYGVKD. V gave up 0 bases and J gave up 0 bases, with 6 bases separating them. Here the CDR3 DNA reads TGTGCCATCAGTGAGTCGGGGGGCTCTGGAAACACCATATATTTT. It is translated as CAISESGGSGNTIYF.

The V call is TRBV28, the J call TRBJ1-1; D possibly corresponds to TRBD1 (6 bases). The CDR3 consists of 12 residues. Trimming left V 3 bases short and J 7 bases short, with 9 bases between. Germline V CDR1 and CDR2: MDHEN, SYDVKM. As DNA, the CDR3 is TGTGCCAGCAGTTTGGACAGATTTGAAGCTTTCTTT. Its protein is CASSLDRFEAFF. Full variable domain (rest looked up from reference TRBV28 and TRBJ1-1): DVKVTQSSRYLVKRTGEKVFLECVQDMDHENMFWYRQDPGLGLRLIYFSYDVKMKEKGDIPEGYSVSREKKERFSLILESASTNQTSMYLCASSLDRFEAFFGQGTRLTVV.

V and J are TRBV11-2 and TRBJ2-5; D is unclear. Germline values: CDR1 SGHAT, CDR2 FQNNGV. V was shortened by 0 bases and J by 4 bases, with 6 bases between the two germline ends. This CDR3 region has 13 residues. CDR3 sequence reads: CASSLDSRETQYF. Written as DNA, the CDR3 is TGTGCCAGCAGCTTAGATTCTCGAGAGACCCAGTACTTC.

V usage is TRBV15 and J usage is TRBJ1-3, with D uncertain. V lost 1 base, J lost 4 bases, and 14 bases lay in between. The length of the CDR3 is 16 residues. CDR1 is LNHNV and CDR2 is YYDKDF in the germline V gene (reference sequence). CDR3 protein: CATSRVAKGTGNTIYF. DNA of the CDR3: TGTGCCACCAGCAGAGTGGCAAAGGGAACCGGAAACACCATATATTTT.

This clone was picked up one time. The CDR3, as DNA: TGTGCCAGCAGTCCCCCTTACAGGGATACGCAGTATTTT. Its translation: CASSPPYRDTQYF. The chain has TRBV28 and TRBJ2-3; weak D call: TRBD1 (5 bases). Germline lookup yields CDR1 MDHEN and CDR2 SYDVKM. The CDR3 is 13 residues long. The V and J ends lost 5 bases and 6 bases respectively, with 12 bases between them.

The chain employs TRBV10-2 and TRBJ2-7; 7 nucleotides match TRBD2. In germline, CDR1 is WSHSY, CDR2 SAAADI. This CDR3 spans 15 amino acids. With 3 bases clipped from V and 2 bases from J, the junction kept 7 bases outside the gene matches. CDR3 amino acids: CASSDYTSATYEQYF. The CDR3 DNA is TGCGCCAGCAGTGATTATACTAGCGCCACCTACGAGCAGTACTTC.

J is TRBJ1-2 and V is TRBV4-3; the D gene is possibly TRBD1 (5 bases). This CDR3 contains 14 residues. Germline assignment: CDR1 LGHNA and CDR2 YSLEER. Deletions cut 3 bases from V and 7 bases from J, with 15 bases between. CDR3 amino acids: CASSQDGAPTGYTF. The CDR3 DNA follows: TGCGCCAGCAGCCAGGACGGGGCACCCACTGGCTACACCTTC.

The chain employs TRBV7-2 and TRBJ1-1; D is unclear. Trimming cost V 5 bases and J 0 bases, with 13 bases left between them. The CDR3 sequence is 15 residues long. Germline CDR1 reads SGHTA; CDR2 reads FQGNSA. CDR3 DNA sequence: TGTGCCAGCAGCGATACCTCCGGGCTGAACACTGAAGCTTTCTTT. This sequence encodes CASSDTSGLNTEAFF.

This clone is a singleton in its sample. The chain employs TRBV7-8 and TRBJ2-1; D is possibly TRBD1 or TRBD2 (6 bases each). This CDR3 comprises 17 residues. V lost 4 bases and J lost 0, with 16 bases in between. CDR1 and CDR2 from the germline V gene are SGHVS and FQNEAQ. The CDR3 is CASSSAEGDRSYNEQFF. The CDR3 coding sequence is TGTGCCAGCAGCTCGGCGGAGGGGGACCGCTCCTACAATGAGCAGTTCTTC.

This clone was picked up a small number of times. J is TRBJ2-7 and V is TRBV27; TRBD1 aligns across 7 bases. Trimming cost V 3 bases and J 3 bases; bases outside gene matches: 5. The CDR3 contains 14 residues. Per germline, CDR1 MNHEY and CDR2 SMNVEV (reference sequence). CDR3 region: CASSFKGALYEQYF. The CDR3 DNA reads TGTGCCAGCAGTTTTAAGGGGGCCCTCTACGAGCAGTACTTC.

The CDR3 protein is CASSLVVTEAFF. The CDR3 region has the DNA TGTGCCAGCAGCTTAGTGGTTACTGAAGCTTTCTTT. This chain connects TRBV7-9 to TRBJ1-1, with unresolved D. This CDR3 contains 12 residues. Germline V lookup: CDR1 SEHNR, CDR2 FQNEAQ (reference sequence). Between the trimmed V and J ends, which lost 1 base and 5 bases, there was a span of 5 bases.

The gene calls are TRBV4-3 and TRBJ2-7, with D unresolved. The V gene's germline CDR1 is LGHNA and CDR2 YSLEER. The CDR3 spans 14 residues. The ends were cut back, 0 bases at V and 0 bases at J, with 6 bases in the middle. DNA of the CDR3: TGCGCCAGCAGCCAAGATCCGGACTCCTACGAGCAGTACTTC. Translating gives CASSQDPDSYEQYF.

The chain combines TRBV7-8 with TRBJ2-6; unclear D gene. Trimming shortened V by 1 base and J by 3 bases, and 13 bases separated the two germline ends. Germline V gene sequence: CDR1 SGHVS, CDR2 FQNEAQ. This CDR3 has 17 amino acids. The DNA for the CDR3 is TGTGCCAGCAGCTTAGGCGCCGGGTCCGGTGGGGCCAACGTCCTGACTTTC. This translates into CASSLGAGSGGANVLTF. The entire variable domain, with the rest obtained from reference TRBV7-8 and TRBJ2-6, is as follows: GAGVSQSPRYKVAKRGQDVALRCDPISGHVSLFWYQQALGQGPEFLTYFQNEAQLDKSGLPSDRFFAERPEGSVSTLKIQRTQQEDSAVYLCASSLGAGSGGANVLTFGAGSRLTVL.

This chain links TRBV7-1 with TRBJ2-7; 7 nucleotides match TRBD2. TRBV7-1 is labeled an ORF, and its function is uncertain. The junction had 5 bases not matched to a gene; V was cut back by 6 bases and J by 3 bases. This CDR3 has 13 residues. The CDR3 bases are TGTGCCAGCAGGCCTAGCGGAGACTACGAGCAGTACTTC. This codes for CASRPSGDYEQYF.

The chain recombines TRBV19 with TRBJ1-1, with TRBD1 matching 8 bases. V was pared by 3 bases and J by 5 bases, with 11 bases of the junction left unmatched. In germline, CDR1 is LNHDA, CDR2 SQIVND (reference sequence). CDR3 length equals 16 residues. The CDR3 protein is CASSIPTGGYGTEAFF. CDR3 nucleotide sequence: TGTGCCAGTAGTATTCCTACAGGGGGTTATGGGACTGAAGCTTTCTTT.

The chain's CDR3 is CASSSGSLYEQFF. The CDR3 region has the DNA TGTGCCAGCAGCAGCGGCAGTCTATATGAGCAGTTCTTC. The J gene is TRBJ2-1, the V gene TRBV11-3; possibly TRBD2 for D (5 bases). This CDR3 has 13 amino acids. Germline V gene sequence: CDR1 SGHNT, CDR2 YENEEA. The germline V and J ends were trimmed by 5 bases and 8 bases, with 13 bases remaining between them.

The chain carries TRBV30 and TRBJ2-3; weak D call: TRBD2 (5 bases). V gave up 5 bases and J gave up 0 bases, with 12 bases separating them. This CDR3 contains 14 residues. The germline V gene has CDR1 GTSNPN and CDR2 SVGIG (reference sequence). The CDR3 protein is CAWGRTLSTDTQYF. Written as DNA, the CDR3 is TGTGCCTGGGGTAGGACTCTTAGCACAGATACGCAGTATTTT.

The chain is built from TRBV28 and TRBJ2-7; 14 nucleotides match TRBD2. CDR1 and CDR2 (germline): MDHEN, SYDVKM. The V gene end was trimmed by 7 bases and the J gene end by 5 bases; junction bases not matched to a gene: 10. CDR3 length: 16 residues. The CDR3 DNA follows: TGTGCCAGCATCCCTACGGGACTAGCGGGAGTCAACGAGCAGTACTTC. This sequence encodes CASIPTGLAGVNEQYF. The whole variable domain, remainder taken from reference TRBV28 and TRBJ2-7, is DVKVTQSSRYLVKRTGEKVFLECVQDMDHENMFWYRQDPGLGLRLIYFSYDVKMKEKGDIPEGYSVSREKKERFSLILESASTNQTSMYLCASIPTGLAGVNEQYFGPGTRLTVT.

The rearrangement links TRBV7-8 to TRBJ2-2; no clear D gene. Germline CDR1 SGHVS, CDR2 FQNEAQ. Trimming took off 1 base at V and 7 bases at J, with 4 bases between the two ends. The CDR3 loop spans 12 amino acids. CDR3 residues: CASSLVSGELFF. The CDR3 DNA sequence: TGTGCCAGCAGCTTAGTCAGCGGGGAGCTGTTTTTT.

This clone has more than one count but fewer than ten. The chain joins TRBV7-9 to TRBJ1-2, with a weak D call TRBD1 (6 bases). Germline V gene sequence: CDR1 SEHNR, CDR2 FQNEAQ (reference sequence). The CDR3 loop spans 14 amino acids. Trimming shortened V by 3 bases and J by 4 bases, and 12 bases separated the two germline ends. The CDR3 nucleotides are TGTGCCAGCAGCTTCGGACAGACTACCTATGGCTACACCTTC. Translated: CASSFGQTTYGYTF.

Here the CDR3 DNA reads TGTGCCAGCAGCCAAGGGCCAGGGGGCGACTATGGCTACACCTTC. Translation: CASSQGPGGDYGYTF. The rearrangement links TRBV16 to TRBJ1-2; 8 nucleotides align to TRBD1. V was clipped by 2 bases and J by 3 bases; unmatched bases: 5. The CDR3 consists of 15 residues. The V gene's germline CDR1 is KGHSY and CDR2 FQNENV.

The chain joins TRBV11-1 to TRBJ2-1; TRBD2 agrees at 10 bases. The V segment lost 3 bases and the J segment 7 bases; nucleotides outside the gene matches: 6. This CDR3 region has 15 residues. Germline V lookup: CDR1 SGHAT, CDR2 FQDESV (reference sequence). CDR3 nucleotide sequence: TGTGCCAGCAGCTTTTGGCTAGCGGGAGATAATGAGCAGTTCTTC. It yields the protein CASSFWLAGDNEQFF.

The chain recombines TRBV6-1 with TRBJ2-2, with D possibly called TRBD1 or TRBD2 (7 bases each). Trimming removed 3 bases from V and 7 bases from J, with 12 bases in between. The length of the CDR3 is 14 residues. CDR1 MNHNS and CDR2 SASEGT come from the germline V gene. The CDR3 sequence: CASSDQGEGGELFF. In nucleotides, the CDR3 is TGTGCCAGCAGTGACCAGGGGGAGGGCGGGGAGCTGTTTTTT.

This clone was counted a few times. The chain employs TRBV5-3 and TRBJ2-1; 7 nucleotides align to TRBD2. TRBV5-3 is an ORF, with its function uncertain. The V and J ends lost 6 bases and 3 bases, in that order; junction bases with no gene match: 6. CDR3 length: 14 amino acids. The CDR3 nucleotides read TGTGCCAGAAATGCGGGAGACCTCTACAATGAGCAGTTCTTC. It is translated as CARNAGDLYNEQFF.